This T cell receptor (beta chain) appears in the sequencing data of a study of T cells in Graves' hyperthyroidism and ophthalmopathy. Amplified TCR beta CDR3 regions came from RNA transcripts. Initially, a first-round RT-PCR of the TCR CDR3 employed the HTBI primer set. One entry per CDR3 protein results from TCRdb running MiXCR on the multiplex PCR reads. Of approximately 600,000 distinct CDR3 sequences detected, 14% appear once; the ten largest clones hold approximately 6.4%. Germline CDR1 is DFQATT and CDR2 is SNEGSKA (reference sequence). This CDR3 region has 16 residues. V shed 0 bases and J 6 bases; nucleotides not matched to a gene: 14. This clonotype was detected many times.

Sequencing input: blood. J is TRBJ2-7 and V is TRBV20-1; the match to TRBD2 covers 7 bases. The receptor was derived from a woman aged 18-35 years with Graves' ophthalmopathy. The CDR3 loop is CSARDSGGTLGGEQYF. The CDR3 DNA follows: TGCAGTGCTAGAGATTCCGGGGGGACCCTGGGAGGCGAGCAGTACTTC.